The clone carrying this T cell receptor (beta chain) has more than one count but fewer than ten. What it recognizes is unknown. This sample is part of a study of T cell repertoires in cytomegalovirus infection. Study at large: The public TCR beta signatures pointed to both CMV infection and matching HLA type. General study findings and limits: CMV-specific HLA-C-restricted TCR beta clonotypes dominated the ex vivo response. The study identified carriers of CMV plus the relevant HLA from cumulative public TCR beta family frequency.

V lost 10 bases, J lost 8 bases, and 15 bases lay in between. The CDR3 is 13 residues long. Germline lookup yields CDR1 ENHRY and CDR2 SYGVKD. TCRdb redid the calling of the reads with MiXCR, one entry per CDR3 protein. Of roughly 310,000 distinct CDR3 sequences listed, roughly a sixth are singletons. The receptor was derived from a human donor in good health (CMV status not recorded). Some clones in this sample may be carry-over from other donors' samples. Material for sequencing was PBMCs. V is TRBV10-3 and J is TRBJ1-6, with D perhaps matching TRBD1 (5 bases). The CDR3 region has the DNA TGTGCCACTGGGGTGGCGGGGGATTCACCCCTCCACTTT. Its protein product is CATGVAGDSPLHF.